Included here is one TCR beta chain sequence, with context. Its antigen is currently not known. Base quality data are lacking; no much larger clone is found one base away. The receptor library was made with the immunoSEQ multiplex PCR assay. Sourced from immuneACCESS, this table was stored by TCRdb with only in-frame sequences that have V and J called. A share of the clones is absent; for the studies checked, an unresolved V gene accounts for under half, and the remainder has no known explanation. This sample holds roughly 28,000 clones; 75% to 95% were observed only once. The ten largest clones represent 6.2% of the sample. This entry belongs to a study of T cell changes during pregnancy in multiple sclerosis (dated 2019 in TCRdb). The study in broad terms: In women with multiple sclerosis, the researchers looked at how the T cell repertoire shifted as pregnancy progressed.

CDR1 SQVTM and CDR2 ANQGSEA were looked up in the germline V gene. V loses 6 bases at its end and J loses 2 bases; junction bases beyond the gene matches: 7. The CDR3 spans 14 residues, from the cysteine through the phenylalanine. Here the CDR3 DNA is all that survives: 42 bases in frame from base 1. Here the chain combines TRBV29-1 and TRBJ2-7; TRBD2 agrees with 10 junctional bases. The clonotype originates from a female donor with multiple sclerosis, enrolled in a pregnancy study. The specimen comprised CD8+ T cells from peripheral blood mononuclear cells, sampled before pregnancy. Read as DNA, the sequence is TGCAGCGTACCCCTAGCGGGGGACCCCTACGAGCAGTACTTC. It is translated as CSVPLAGDPYEQYF.